A selection of T cell receptor beta chains follows, all from one sample in a study of T-cell memory formation after mild COVID-19. Via MiXCR, TCRdb re-called the 5' RACE reads, giving one row per CDR3 protein. The repertoire consists of 450,000 to 700,000 distinct CDR3 sequences, with roughly 17% occurring once and the leading ten covering about 12%. The specimen was PBMCs or a T cell subset sorted from them (not recorded which). All receptors derive from an adult woman who had mild COVID-19 (a few samples of this study predate the infection). Cell type and time point are not known. The CDR3 runs from the conserved cysteine through the conserved F or W. Fields, in order: V gene, D gene, J gene, clone size, CDR3 DNA, CDR3 protein. A D gene is named only where the DNA matches it firmly. Size tells how often a clone was seen (once, few, many) or the class of an expanded clone, and some rows leave it out.

>TRBV7-2|-|TRBJ1-2|few
TGTGCCAGCAGCTTGCAACGGTCGGGTGGCTACACCTTC
CASSLQRSGGYTF
>TRBV24-1|TRBD1|TRBJ1-2|few
TGTGCCACCCAAGACAGGGTTTTGAGAGGCTACACCTTC
CATQDRVLRGYTF
>TRBV4-1|TRBD1|TRBJ1-2|-
TGCGCCAGCAGCTCAAGATGGACAGGAAATGGCTACACCTTC
CASSSRWTGNGYTF
>TRBV5-1|TRBD1|TRBJ2-2|few
TGCGCCAGCAGCTGGAGGCCCCCGGGACAGGGGACGACCGGGGAGCTGTTTTTT
CASSWRPPGQGTTGELFF
>TRBV9|-|TRBJ1-2|-
TGTGCCAGCAGCGTAGCTTCCGGGGAACTGTATGGCTACACCTTC
CASSVASGELYGYTF
>TRBV4-1|-|TRBJ1-1|-
TGCGCCAGCAGCCAAGTCCCGGGCATGAACACTGAAGCTTTCTTT
CASSQVPGMNTEAFF
>TRBV29-1|TRBD1|TRBJ1-1|-
TGCAGCGTTCCCGGGACAGGGGCGGAAAGATCTTTCTTT
CSVPGTGAERSFF
>TRBV14|TRBD2|TRBJ2-1|-
TGTGCCAGCAGCCCGCTAGCGGGGCACAATGAGCAGTTCTTC
CASSPLAGHNEQFF
>TRBV6-2/TRBV6-3|TRBD1|TRBJ1-1|-
TGTGCCAGCAGCCCCGGGACAGGGGGAGGCTGGAACACTGAAGCTTTCTTT
CASSPGTGGGWNTEAFF
>TRBV7-6|TRBD1|TRBJ2-1|few
TGTGCCAGCAGCCACCCCAGGCTAGGGGGCGATCGATACAATGAGCAGTTCTTC
CASSHPRLGGDRYNEQFF
>TRBV2|-|TRBJ1-2|-
TGTGCCAGCCCCCCCCGGGAGCTACCCTATGGCTACACCTTC
CASPPRELPYGYTF
>TRBV9|TRBD2|TRBJ2-3|-
TGTGCCAGCAGCGCCCTGACTAGCGGCACAGATACGCAGTATTTT
CASSALTSGTDTQYF
>TRBV27|TRBD1|TRBJ1-2|-
TGTGCCAGCAGTTTTGACAGGGTCCGTGGCTACACCTTC
CASSFDRVRGYTF
>TRBV12-2|-|TRBJ1-2|-
TGTGCAAGTCGCTTAGCGCTGAGGACAGGGGGATACACTAACTATGGCTACACCTTC
CASRLALRTGGYTNYGYTF
>TRBV20-1|-|TRBJ2-5|-
TGCAGTGCACCCCGAGGGGGGAGCGGGTTTGGGGAGACCCAGTACTTC
CSAPRGGSGFGETQYF
>TRBV11-2|-|TRBJ2-1|few
TGTGCCAGCAGCCTCCATCCCTCCAATGAGCAGTTCTTC
CASSLHPSNEQFF
>TRBV29-1|-|TRBJ1-4|-
TGCAGCGGCGGCTTGGGAGGGAAACTGTTTTTT
CSGGLGGKLFF
>TRBV29-1|-|TRBJ2-3|once
TGCAGCGTTGAAGATCGGCGGGGAAGCACAGATACGCAGTATTTT
CSVEDRRGSTDTQYF
>TRBV12-3/TRBV12-4|TRBD2|TRBJ2-7|-
TGTGCCAGCAGCCTAAGACTAGCGGGAGGTGCAGCCTACGAGCAGTACTTC
CASSLRLAGGAAYEQYF
>TRBV7-2|-|TRBJ2-1|few
TGTGCCAGCAGCTTAGTTGTTTCTGGCCACAATGAGCAGTTCTTC
CASSLVVSGHNEQFF
>TRBV19|TRBD1|TRBJ1-6|-
TGTGCCAGTAGTCCTCGGACAGGGCTAATGAATTCACCCCTCCACTTT
CASSPRTGLMNSPLHF
>TRBV24-1|-|TRBJ2-5|-
TGTGCCACCAGTGATTTCGGCAGACTGAGGGAGACCCAGTACTTC
CATSDFGRLRETQYF
>TRBV7-2|-|TRBJ1-4|-
TGTGCCAGCAGCTCATATACCGGGGCCCTTAATGAAAAACTGTTTTTT
CASSSYTGALNEKLFF